The next 23 T cell receptor beta chains were all read from a single sample in a study of cytomegalovirus exposure and HLA in healthy donors. The PCR ran on 60 Vbeta and 13 Jbeta primers. The protocol was immunoSEQ multiplex PCR, while the TCRdb copy is restricted to in-frame clones and leaves out a portion. The sample lists around 130,000 clones, approximately 77% occurring once. Sequenced: PBMCs. All receptors derive from a woman aged 55-69 years in good health and CMV-seronegative.

A single count supports this clone. The V gene is TRBV27, the J gene TRBJ1-1, with a weak D call TRBD1 (6 bases). This CDR3 comprises 18 residues. The V and J ends lost 0 bases and 0 bases respectively, with 17 bases between them. Germline CDR1 MNHEY, CDR2 SMNVEV (reference sequence). This chain's CDR3 is CASSLSRGGTTMNTEAFF. CDR3 DNA: TGTGCCAGCAGTTTATCGCGAGGGGGAACCACTATGAACACTGAAGCTTTCTTT.

The chain joins TRBV4-2 to TRBJ1-4, with 10 bases identical to TRBD1. The V segment lost 5 bases and the J segment 12 bases; nucleotides outside the gene matches: 9. The CDR3 covers 14 residues. Germline-derived CDR1 and CDR2 are LGHNA and YNFKEQ. In DNA, the CDR3 is TGTGCCAGCAGCTTGGGACAGGGGTCCGCTGAACTGTTTTTT. Its translation: CASSLGQGSAELFF.

The gene calls are TRBV30 and TRBJ2-5; 11 bases are shared with TRBD2. From germline, CDR1 is GTSNPN and CDR2 SVGIG (reference sequence). The CDR3 has 18 amino acids. Trimming cost V 0 bases and J 2 bases; bases outside gene matches: 11. The CDR3 DNA reads as TGTGCCTGGAGTGTACTGTCCGGTAGCGGGGGGGTTCAAGAGACCCAGTACTTC. Translated, it gives CAWSVLSGSGGVQETQYF.

A single count supports this clone. The genes are TRBV5-1 and TRBJ2-2; the match to TRBD2 covers 14 bases. The CDR3 extends over 17 amino acids. Trimming at V came to 4 bases and at J to 4 bases, leaving 6 bases not matched to a gene. Germline V CDR1 and CDR2: SGHRS, YFSETQ. The CDR3 here is CASSGGLAGVVTGELFF. As DNA, the CDR3 is TGCGCCAGCAGCGGGGGACTAGCGGGAGTGGTCACCGGGGAGCTGTTTTTT.

The gene calls are TRBV7-2 and TRBJ1-3; TRBD1 is a possible D gene (6 bases). V was cut by 1 base and J by 1 base, with 11 bases left in between. CDR1 and CDR2 (germline): SGHTA, FQGNSA. The CDR3 consists of 16 residues. Here the CDR3 reads CASSLVARGSGNTIYF. The CDR3 nucleotides read TGTGCCAGCAGCTTAGTGGCCAGGGGTTCTGGAAACACCATATATTTT.

V and J are TRBV28 and TRBJ1-5; D may be TRBD1 (5 bases). This CDR3 contains 15 residues. V was pared by 5 bases and J by 1 base, with 12 bases between. Germline assignment: CDR1 MDHEN and CDR2 SYDVKM. The DNA for the CDR3 is TGTGCCAGCAGTCTGAGGACACTAAGCAATCAGCCCCAGCATTTT. This translates into CASSLRTLSNQPQHF.

This chain connects TRBV5-1 to TRBJ1-2, with D possibly being TRBD1 (6 bases). V was trimmed by 1 base and J by 6 bases, leaving 19 bases between them. The CDR3 covers 16 residues. The germline CDR1 and CDR2 sequences are SGHRS and YFSETQ. This CDR3 reads CASSLPGAGNTDGYTF. The CDR3 bases are TGCGCCAGCAGCTTGCCAGGGGCCGGCAATACCGATGGCTACACCTTC.

This clone came up once. V gene TRBV5-8 combines with J gene TRBJ1-4, with TRBD1 identical over 9 bases. The CDR3 spans 15 residues. V was pared by 0 bases and J by 6 bases, with 3 bases of the junction left unmatched. Germline lookup yields CDR1 SGHTS and CDR2 YDEGEE. The CDR3 loop reads CASSLGTGADEKLFF. The CDR3 DNA follows: TGTGCCAGCAGCTTGGGGACAGGGGCGGATGAAAAACTGTTTTTT.

V usage is TRBV7-9 and J usage is TRBJ1-5; TRBD1 agrees at 7 bases. Germline V CDR1 and CDR2: SEHNR, FQNEAQ (reference sequence). CDR3 length equals 14 residues. With V trimmed by 5 bases and J by 7 bases, 8 bases remained unmatched. The CDR3 sequence: CASSARDSIQPQHF. The CDR3 DNA sequence: TGTGCCAGCAGCGCTCGGGACAGCATACAGCCCCAGCATTTT.

This clone was observed a few times. This sequence joins TRBV25-1 and TRBJ1-5; D is uncertain. In germline, CDR1 is MGHDK, CDR2 SYGVNS. V was cut by 3 bases and J by 3 bases, with 9 bases left in between. The CDR3 is made up of 14 amino acids. CDR3 protein: CASSDGETNQPQHF. The CDR3 coding sequence is TGTGCCAGCAGTGACGGGGAGACCAATCAGCCCCAGCATTTT.

The V and J genes are TRBV14 and TRBJ1-3; D might be TRBD1 (5 bases). The CDR3 spans 14 residues. Trimming left V 2 bases short and J 3 bases short, with 8 bases between. In germline, CDR1 is SGHDN, CDR2 FVKESK. Here the CDR3 DNA reads TGTGCCAGCAGCCAAAGGGGCGTTGGAAACACCATATATTTT. Protein product: CASSQRGVGNTIYF.

In this sample, this clone turned up once. The rearrangement joins TRBV9 to TRBJ2-1; 7 nucleotides align to TRBD2. Germline V CDR1 and CDR2: SGDLS, YYNGEE. The CDR3 consists of 13 residues. The V gene end was trimmed by 3 bases and the J gene end by 12 bases; junction bases not matched to a gene: 9. CDR3: CASSGTSLSRQFF. The CDR3 nucleotides read TGTGCCAGCAGCGGGACTAGTCTTTCCCGGCAGTTCTTC.

The CDR3 DNA sequence: TGTGCCAGCAGCTTATCACCGGGAGCGGGGAATGAGCAGTTCTTC. The encoded protein is CASSLSPGAGNEQFF. This chain connects TRBV7-2 to TRBJ2-1; 7 nucleotides line up with TRBD2. The V gene's germline CDR1 is SGHTA and CDR2 FQGNSA. Losses at the gene ends were 2 bases for V and 7 bases for J; bases not matched to a gene: 8. The length of the CDR3 is 15 residues.

CDR3 in amino acids: CAWSGGTAGNQPQHF. For the CDR3, the DNA is TGTGCCTGGAGCGGAGGGACCGCGGGGAATCAGCCCCAGCATTTT. The J gene is TRBJ1-5, the V gene TRBV30; D might be TRBD1 (5 bases). The CDR3 sequence is 15 residues long. The germline V and J ends were trimmed by 3 bases and 4 bases, with 16 bases remaining between them. The germline V gene has CDR1 GTSNPN and CDR2 SVGIG (reference sequence).

The J gene is TRBJ2-1, the V gene TRBV27; TRBD2 matches 8 bases. The CDR3 contains 16 residues. CDR1 and CDR2 from the germline V gene are MNHEY and SMNVEV (reference sequence). With V trimmed by 5 bases and J by 9 bases, 15 bases remained unmatched. The CDR3 nucleotides are TGTGCCAGCAGTCCCCGGGGGGGGAGGGCCCTCAGTGAGCAGTTCTTC. Residues: CASSPRGGRALSEQFF.

The chain uses TRBV10-3 and TRBJ2-2; no definite D call. V lost 7 bases, J lost 6 bases, and 12 bases lay in between. There are 13 residues in the CDR3. Germline V gene sequence: CDR1 ENHRY, CDR2 SYGVKD. This CDR3 is CAIMKASPGELFF. In DNA form, the CDR3 reads TGTGCCATCATGAAAGCGTCCCCCGGGGAGCTGTTTTTT.

The genes are TRBV7-3 and TRBJ2-2; the D gene is possibly TRBD1 (6 bases). CDR1 and CDR2 (germline): SGHTA, FQGTGA. Trimming left V 2 bases short and J 4 bases short, with 11 bases between. CDR3 length: 15 residues. The CDR3 coding sequence is TGTGCCAGCAGCTTATTGACAGGCGGCACCGGGGAGCTGTTTTTT. Its translation is CASSLLTGGTGELFF.

This chain connects TRBV4-1 to TRBJ1-6; TRBD1 agrees at 8 bases. The CDR3 is 15 residues long. After removal of 1 base from V and 9 bases from J, the junction contained 5 bases not matched to a gene. Germline-derived CDR1 and CDR2 are MGHRA and YSYEKL. This CDR3 is CASSQVATGVSPLHF. Written as DNA, the CDR3 is TGCGCCAGCAGCCAAGTGGCGACAGGGGTTTCACCCCTCCACTTT.

This clone was picked up one time. The J gene is TRBJ2-1, the V gene TRBV28; 10 bases line up with TRBD2. The CDR3 length is 15 residues. The germline gives CDR1 MDHEN, CDR2 SYDVKM. V was clipped by 7 bases and J by 8 bases; unmatched bases: 11. CDR3 sequence: CASKWGLAGVYEQFF. CDR3 sequence (DNA): TGTGCCAGCAAATGGGGGCTAGCGGGAGTATATGAGCAGTTCTTC. The whole variable domain, filled in from reference TRBV28 and TRBJ2-1, reads DVKVTQSSRYLVKRTGEKVFLECVQDMDHENMFWYRQDPGLGLRLIYFSYDVKMKEKGDIPEGYSVSREKKERFSLILESASTNQTSMYLCASKWGLAGVYEQFFGPGTRLTVL.

This sequence joins TRBV7-3 and TRBJ2-1; 11 bases are a match to TRBD2. The CDR3 has 14 amino acids. J lost 7 bases, V lost 5 bases, and 4 bases had no gene match. CDR1 and CDR2 (germline): SGHTA, FQGTGA. The CDR3 is CASSDSGGGNEQFF. CDR3 sequence (DNA): TGTGCCAGCAGCGATAGCGGGGGGGGGAATGAGCAGTTCTTC.

V is TRBV6-6 and J is TRBJ2-1, with 7 bases fitting TRBD1. This CDR3 spans 13 amino acids. Per the germline V gene, CDR1 is MNHNY and CDR2 is SVGAGI (reference sequence). Germline trimming cut 10 bases from V and 3 bases from J; bases unmatched to any gene: 6. Written as DNA, the CDR3 is TGTGCCACCTCGACAGGGTTCTACAATGAGCAGTTCTTC. Amino acids: CATSTGFYNEQFF.

The CDR3 loop reads CASRRSEGTDTQYF. The CDR3 region has the DNA TGCGCCAGCAGACGTTCGGAGGGCACAGATACGCAGTATTTT. V usage is TRBV4-1 and J usage is TRBJ2-3, with D possibly being TRBD2 (5 bases). The germline CDR1 and CDR2 sequences are MGHRA and YSYEKL. The CDR3 runs 14 residues. V lost 6 bases and J 1 base, leaving 11 bases between the germline ends.

The chain joins TRBV25-1 to TRBJ2-3, with a weak D call TRBD2 (5 bases). CDR3 length: 14 amino acids. Trimming removed 1 base at V and 4 bases at J, with 9 bases between. Germline loops: CDR1 MGHDK, CDR2 SYGVNS. The chain's CDR3 is CASSEFEGPDTQYF. CDR3 bases: TGTGCCAGCAGTGAATTCGAGGGTCCAGATACGCAGTATTTT.